The 26 T cell receptor beta chains given below trace back to one sample, sequenced in a study of shared clonotypes between healthy human individuals (dated by TCRdb to the early 2020s). The protocol used for the library was the immunoSEQ multiplex PCR assay. The source is immuneACCESS, and TCRdb retained only in-frame sequences with V and J called. Part of the clones is not carried over; for the studies checked, unresolved V genes explain less than half of this, and the remainder is unexplained. This sample gives 1.6 million or so clones in total; 98% of them show up just once. Under 0.45% of the sample is held by the ten biggest clonotypes. The material sequenced was naive CD4+ T cells sorted from blood. This specimen's cell subset or site label, interpreted: CD45RA+ positively selected. Receptors were obtained from a man aged 25 to 40 in good health.

A word on this clone: This same CDR3 is encoded by further DNA sequences in the sample. The gene calls are TRBV5-1 and TRBJ2-1, with 8 bases matching TRBD2. The germline CDR1 and CDR2 sequences are SGHRS and YFSETQ. The CDR3 spans 15 residues. The V and J ends lost 0 bases and 3 bases, in that order; junction bases with no gene match: 2. The CDR3 loop is CASSLDGRGYNEQFF. The CDR3 bases are TGCGCCAGCAGCTTGGACGGGAGGGGCTACAATGAGCAGTTCTTC.

This rearrangement joins TRBV5-1 to TRBJ2-2; D is undetermined. In germline, CDR1 is SGHRS, CDR2 YFSETQ. The germline V and J ends were trimmed by 2 bases and 3 bases, with 8 bases remaining between them. This CDR3 is built from 14 residues. The CDR3 protein is CASSLGRHTGELFF. CDR3 bases: TGCGCCAGCAGCTTAGGCAGGCACACCGGGGAGCTGTTTTTT.

The V and J genes are TRBV14 and TRBJ2-3; TRBD2 might be the D (6 bases). CDR3 length: 15 residues. Trimming left V 3 bases short and J 3 bases short, with 13 bases between. CDR1 is SGHDN and CDR2 is FVKESK in the germline V gene. The CDR3 region has the DNA TGTGCCAGCAGCCATTGGCGGGATGAGACAGATACGCAGTATTTT. Translating gives CASSHWRDETDTQYF.

This chain uses TRBV9 with TRBJ2-2, with 7 bases aligning to TRBD1. The trim removed 0 bases at V and 1 base at J, leaving 3 bases unmatched. In germline, CDR1 is SGDLS, CDR2 YYNGEE. The CDR3 is 16 residues long. In DNA, the CDR3 is TGTGCCAGCAGCGTAGGTGGGACAGAGAACACCGGGGAGCTGTTTTTT. Translated: CASSVGGTENTGELFF.

The J gene is TRBJ2-3, the V gene TRBV7-8; unclear D gene. V lost 2 bases and J lost 6, with 12 bases in between. CDR3 size: 14 residues. Germline CDR1 reads SGHVS; CDR2 reads FQNEAQ. Written as DNA, the CDR3 is TGTGCCAGCAGCTTAAGCCCCACTGGGGATACGCAGTATTTT. It translates to CASSLSPTGDTQYF.

V gene TRBV5-5 combines with J gene TRBJ1-1; D not certain. CDR1 is SGHKS and CDR2 is YYEKEE in the germline V gene (reference sequence). Trimming stripped 3 bases from V and 3 bases from J, with 3 bases between. The CDR3 covers 11 residues. CDR3 sequence reads: CASSYHTEAFF. The CDR3 DNA reads as TGTGCCAGCAGCTATCACACTGAAGCTTTCTTT.

Remarks on this clone: The identical CDR3 is also encoded by other nucleotide sequences in the sample. The V call is TRBV7-9, the J call TRBJ2-7, with 9 bases fitting TRBD2. CDR1 and CDR2 (germline): SEHNR, FQNEAQ (reference sequence). With 5 bases clipped from V and 0 bases from J, the junction kept 2 bases outside the gene matches. CDR3 length equals 14 residues. The CDR3 nucleotides read TGTGCCAGCAGCCTTAGCGGGAGCTCCTACGAGCAGTACTTC. Encoded protein: CASSLSGSSYEQYF.

The gene calls are TRBV7-9 and TRBJ1-4, with D possibly being TRBD1 (5 bases). This CDR3 has 16 amino acids. The V end was cut by 5 bases, the J end by 5 bases, with 18 bases between. Germline-derived CDR1 and CDR2 are SEHNR and FQNEAQ (reference sequence). The CDR3 DNA reads as TGTGCCAGCAGCACGTCTACCGGGACCGTGAATGAAAAACTGTTTTTT. The encoded protein is CASSTSTGTVNEKLFF.

This clone was seen just once. The rearrangement uses TRBV19 and TRBJ1-2; weak D call: TRBD1 (5 bases). The CDR3 sequence is 16 residues long. The germline V and J ends were trimmed by 10 bases and 6 bases, with 27 bases remaining between them. Looked up from germline, CDR1 is LNHDA and CDR2 is SQIVND (reference sequence). The CDR3 DNA reads as TGTGCCACCCAAACAAGATTCGCCGGGACTTCAGATGGCTACACCTTC. Protein sequence: CATQTRFAGTSDGYTF. Drawing the rest from reference TRBV19 and TRBJ1-2, the complete variable domain is DGGITQSPKYLFRKEGQNVTLSCEQNLNHDAMYWYRQDPGQGLRLIYYSQIVNDFQKGDIAEGYSVSREKKESFPLTVTSAQKNPTAFYLCATQTRFAGTSDGYTFGSGTRLTVV.

The rearrangement uses TRBV7-2 and TRBJ2-1; D possibly corresponds to TRBD1 (5 bases). CDR1 is SGHTA, CDR2 FQGNSA, per germline. V lost 0 bases and J lost 7, with 7 bases in between. The CDR3 has 13 amino acids. The CDR3 is CASSLAGRNEQFF. Written as DNA, the CDR3 is TGTGCCAGCAGCTTAGCGGGGCGGAATGAGCAGTTCTTC.

The chain employs TRBV6-1 and TRBJ1-5, with 9 bases identical to TRBD1. This CDR3 has 16 amino acids. Germline V gene data show CDR1 as MNHNS and CDR2 as SASEGT. V shed 2 bases, J shed 5 bases, and the junction held 7 bases outside the gene matches. The CDR3 is CASSEFWTGVDQPQHF. The CDR3 bases are TGTGCCAGCAGTGAATTTTGGACAGGGGTTGATCAGCCCCAGCATTTT.

The chain joins TRBV28 to TRBJ2-6, with D uncertain. The germline gives CDR1 MDHEN, CDR2 SYDVKM. CDR3 length: 14 amino acids. V lost 5 bases and J lost 3, with 8 bases in between. The CDR3 sequence is CASSPHDGANVLTF. CDR3 sequence (DNA): TGTGCCAGCAGTCCCCACGATGGGGCCAACGTCCTGACTTTC.

V gene TRBV18 combines with J gene TRBJ2-7, with a tentative D call TRBD1 (5 bases). Trimming cost V 4 bases and J 6 bases, with 19 bases left between them. From germline, CDR1 is KGHSH and CDR2 LQKENI. This CDR3 has 15 amino acids. The CDR3 coding sequence is TGTGCCAGCTCACTTTCACGACAGCCAAGGGGCGAGCAGTACTTC. Protein: CASSLSRQPRGEQYF. The whole variable domain, remainder taken from reference TRBV18 and TRBJ2-7, is NAGVMQNPRHLVRRRGQEARLRCSPMKGHSHVYWYRQLPEEGLKFMVYLQKENIIDESGMPKERFSAEFPKEGPSILRIQQVVRGDSAAYFCASSLSRQPRGEQYFGPGTRLTVT.

The V and J genes are TRBV7-6 and TRBJ2-1; 15 bases are shared with TRBD2. CDR3 length: 15 amino acids. The germline V gene encodes CDR1 SGHVS and CDR2 FNYEAQ. The ends lost 5 bases at V and 9 bases at J; junction bases unmatched: 5. In DNA, the CDR3 is TGTGCCAGCAGCCAGGGACTAGCGGGAGGAATTGAGCAGTTCTTC. Protein product: CASSQGLAGGIEQFF.

This chain uses TRBV7-2 with TRBJ2-2, with 11 nucleotides matching TRBD2. Germline V gene data show CDR1 as SGHTA and CDR2 as FQGNSA. The CDR3 length is 19 residues. Trimming took 5 bases from V and 6 from J; bases not matched to a gene: 17. CDR3 loop: CASSVRPSGRTLLAGELFF. CDR3 coding DNA: TGTGCCAGCAGCGTACGCCCTAGCGGGAGGACCCTTTTGGCCGGGGAGCTGTTTTTT.

The CDR3 loop is CASSLGTASSYNEQFF. The CDR3 DNA reads TGTGCCAGCAGCCTGGGGACCGCAAGCTCCTACAATGAGCAGTTCTTC. The chain uses TRBV5-4 and TRBJ2-1; D possibly matches TRBD1 or TRBD2 (5 bases each). V was trimmed by 4 bases and J by 0 bases, leaving 14 bases between them. The CDR3 has 16 amino acids. CDR1 and CDR2 from the germline V gene are SGHNT and YYREEE (reference sequence). Complete variable domain (other parts from reference TRBV5-4 and TRBJ2-1): ETGVTQSPTHLIKTRGQQVTLRCSSQSGHNTVSWYQQALGQGPQFIFQYYREEENGRGNFPPRFSGLQFPNYSSELNVNALELDDSALYLCASSLGTASSYNEQFFGPGTRLTVL.

The chain is built from TRBV9 and TRBJ1-4; TRBD1 might be the D (5 bases). CDR3 size: 15 residues. Trimming removed 0 bases from V and 8 bases from J, with 14 bases in between. The germline gives CDR1 SGDLS, CDR2 YYNGEE. This CDR3 reads CASSVGPRVEEKLFF. Here the CDR3 DNA reads TGTGCCAGCAGCGTAGGGCCCAGGGTCGAGGAAAAACTGTTTTTT.

This chain connects TRBV11-2 to TRBJ2-2; D gene unclear. Per germline, CDR1 SGHAT and CDR2 FQNNGV. This CDR3 has 14 amino acids. V was shortened by 5 bases and J by 6 bases, with 13 bases between the two germline ends. The CDR3 nucleotides read TGTGCCAGCAGCCCTTCCACGGGCGCCGGGGAGCTGTTTTTT. Residues: CASSPSTGAGELFF. The full variable domain, rest sourced from reference TRBV11-2 and TRBJ2-2, is EAGVAQSPRYKIIEKRQSVAFWCNPISGHATLYWYQQILGQGPKLLIQFQNNGVVDDSQLPKDRFSAERLKGVDSTLKIQPAKLEDSAVYLCASSPSTGAGELFFGEGSRLTVL.

This rearrangement joins TRBV7-2 to TRBJ2-1; D not resolved. The CDR3 has 9 amino acids. Trimming shortened V by 2 bases and J by 15 bases, and 5 bases separated the two germline ends. The V gene's germline CDR1 is SGHTA and CDR2 FQGNSA. Here the CDR3 reads CASSLRTFF. For the CDR3, the DNA is TGTGCCAGCAGCTTAAGGACGTTCTTC.

The rearrangement uses TRBV10-3 and TRBJ2-5; D uncertain. The CDR3 extends over 17 amino acids. V was pared by 0 bases and J by 3 bases, with 17 bases between. CDR1 and CDR2 from the germline V gene are ENHRY and SYGVKD. CDR3: CAISESTSGAGKETQYF. The CDR3 bases are TGTGCCATCAGTGAGTCGACGTCCGGAGCTGGGAAAGAGACCCAGTACTTC.

The chain has TRBV7-2 and TRBJ1-2; unclear D gene. V was pared by 5 bases and J by 8 bases, with 15 bases between. Germline V gene lookup returns CDR1 SGHTA and CDR2 FQGNSA. The CDR3 contains 13 residues. CDR3 DNA sequence: TGTGCCAGCAGCGCCCCAGCGTACAAGGGCTACACCTTC. It codes for CASSAPAYKGYTF.

Concerning this clone: Sequence at one end of the junction differs from germline and may be a read error. CDR3 sequence: CASSFRDRVYEQYF. The CDR3, as DNA: TGTGCTAGCAGCTTCCGGGACAGGGTCTACGAGCAGTACTTC. V usage is TRBV7-7 and J usage is TRBJ2-7; 9 bases are a match to TRBD1. CDR1 and CDR2 from the germline V gene are SSHAT and FNYEAQ (reference sequence). The CDR3 has 14 amino acids.

This rearrangement joins TRBV28 to TRBJ2-2; 7 nucleotides line up with TRBD1. There are 18 residues in the CDR3. Germline assignment: CDR1 MDHEN and CDR2 SYDVKM. V lost 2 bases and J lost 2; bases outside the gene matches: 11. The CDR3 here is CASSLPAPTGTNTGELFF. CDR3 nucleotides: TGTGCCAGCAGTTTACCGGCCCCGACAGGGACCAACACCGGGGAGCTGTTTTTT.

The chain links TRBV7-8 to TRBJ1-5, with D unresolved. The germline V gene has CDR1 SGHVS and CDR2 FQNEAQ. This CDR3 region has 14 residues. V lost 1 base, J lost 5 bases, and 9 bases lay in between. DNA for the CDR3: TGTGCCAGCAGCTTAGGGGTTACCTATCAGCCCCAGCATTTT. Amino acid sequence: CASSLGVTYQPQHF.

The V call is TRBV18, the J call TRBJ1-3; D is ambiguous. Trimming cost V 2 bases and J 0 bases, with 20 bases left between them. This CDR3 has 19 amino acids. From germline, CDR1 is KGHSH and CDR2 LQKENI. The CDR3 region has the DNA TGTGCCAGCTCACCAATCCCCAGGCCCCTCCATCCCTCTGGAAACACCATATATTTT. Protein product: CASSPIPRPLHPSGNTIYF.

CDR3: CASTRTSGLNEQFF. Here the CDR3 DNA reads TGTGCCAGCACGCGGACTAGCGGACTAAATGAGCAGTTCTTC. The V gene is TRBV7-2, the J gene TRBJ2-1; TRBD2 aligns across 10 bases. CDR3 length: 14 amino acids. From germline, CDR1 is SGHTA and CDR2 FQGNSA. The V segment lost 7 bases and the J segment 7 bases; nucleotides outside the gene matches: 7.